Sequencing of this TCR beta chain was carried out in a study of post-analysis software for immune sequencing data (dated by TCRdb to the mid-2010s). General notes on the study: Disease courses on record covered relapsing-remitting, secondary progressive and progressive-relapsing multiple sclerosis, though some patients had no subtype annotation. The patient repertoires were set against 10 to 11 previously published healthy control repertoires from donors whose ages ranged from about 6 to 25 years. A subset of samples was prepared in parallel using single-end sample barcoding, then pooled and co-amplified after Illumina adapter ligation.

The library was generated by PCR. Sequencing took place on an Illumina HiSeq 2500. Unique molecular identifiers were incorporated into TCR beta cDNA libraries to reduce PCR and sequencing biases. Per 1 to 10 million input T cells, roughly 0.5 million cDNA molecules were obtained, such that each molecule approximated one T cell. The same protocol used for the earlier healthy control dataset was applied to prepare and sequence the patient libraries. Samples belonging to the same batch were prepared together, multiplexed and sequenced on a shared HiSeq lane. Per the source publication's procedure: MIGEC was used to process the raw barcoded reads, and molecular identifier groups with only a single read were discarded before consensus assembly and CDR3 extraction. Clonotype tables were post-analysed with VDJtools, normalizing diversity by down-sampling all datasets to the smallest sample size. To correct batch-related cross-sample contamination, repertoire overlap clustering matched CDR3 amino acid sequences but not nucleotide sequences. TCRdb applied fastp at Q25 and MiXCR to the public reads, then kept only in-frame beta chains. Merged by CDR3 protein, the rows form single entries marked with the most common genes and DNA. These V and J calls are TCRdb output, not the study's own analysis. In all, the sample holds hundreds of thousands of distinct CDR3 sequences, and 25% to 30% of those were seen once. Around 0.56% of the sample is held by the ten biggest clonotypes.

Note on this clonotype: Its antigen is not yet known. It has no much larger one-base neighbor in the sample; base qualities were not kept.

Results and caveats for the whole study, not just this receptor: Patients showed significantly higher frequencies than controls for roughly 5 TRBV segments, among them TRBV5-6, TRBV5-1 and TRBV20-1. The multiple sclerosis patient group was slightly younger than the control group. Normalized Chao1 diversity was significantly lower in multiple sclerosis patients than controls, suggesting substantial peripheral T-cell clonal expansion. Direct clustering with F measure revealed strong co-clustering of samples prepared in the same batch, which led to a batch-effect correction.

The CDR3 spans 15 residues, from the cysteine through the phenylalanine. Only the CDR3 DNA stays, 45 bases, in frame from base 1. The germline V and J ends show losses of 7 bases and 1 base respectively, and no gene match explains 9 bases of the junction. Based on the germline V gene (reference sequence), the CDR1 and CDR2 sequences are MNHEY and SMNVEV. TCR beta repertoires were profiled from peripheral blood of about a dozen young patients with multiple sclerosis to demonstrate the VDJtools post-analysis software. The multiple sclerosis patients were children and adolescents ranging in age from roughly 6 to 15 years.

Sequencing used blood. The chain links TRBV27 with TRBJ2-7; TRBD1 agrees with 8 junctional bases. The TCR was taken from a girl between 10 and 17 years old with multiple sclerosis. The sequence in DNA is TGTGCCAGCACCCTTTCCAGGACAGGGTCCTACGAGCAGTACTTC. It specifies CASTLSRTGSYEQYF.